Listed here is a single TCR beta chain. Time point noted: persistent/refractory GD, antithyroid drugs over 5 years with positive TRAb. Scientists built the TCR library using RNA that was extracted from PBMCs. Diagnosing Graves' disease relied on the American Thyroid Association guidelines. Germline trimming cut 4 bases from V and 1 base from J; bases unmatched to any gene: 6. The CDR3 is made up of 15 amino acids. Germline V gives CDR1 SEHNR, CDR2 FQNEAQ (reference sequence). These data belong to a study of regulatory T cells in long-lasting Graves disease. Sequencing libraries for TCR beta were prepared with iRepertoire HTBI primers and Arm-PCR of CDR3 regions. Original processing notes: Identified across the samples were over 50 TRBV segments and around 14 TRBJ segments. TCRdb reanalysed the multiplex PCR reads using MiXCR and keeps one entry per CDR3 protein. TCRdb assigned the V and J calls; the authors' analysis was not used. The table has 650,000 to 700,000 distinct CDR3 sequences, approximately 31% seen once.

Sequencing used peripheral blood mononuclear cells (PBMCs), obtained when the disease was refractory, from a patient treated with antithyroid drugs. This TCR derives from a female donor with Graves disease. The genes are TRBV7-9 and TRBJ2-5; 7 bases are a match to TRBD2. The CDR3 sequence: CASSSGGAPQETQYF. CDR3 coding DNA: TGTGCCAGCAGCTCGGGGGGAGCGCCCCAAGAGACCCAGTACTTC.